These 6 T cell receptor beta chains were sequenced from one sample in a study of T cell changes during pregnancy in multiple sclerosis (dated by TCRdb to between 2019 and 2020). Libraries were built with the immunoSEQ multiplex PCR assay. TCRdb provides this immuneACCESS table in a form limited to in-frame rearrangements. Some clones are lacking; in checked studies, under half of them reflect an unresolved V gene, and why the rest are absent is not known. Counted in this sample were approximately 50,000 clones; 80% to 95% of them appeared once. The biggest ten clones account for about 0.4% of the sample. The specimen was CD4+ T cells from peripheral blood mononuclear cells, collected after pregnancy. These receptor sequences come from a female donor with multiple sclerosis, enrolled in a pregnancy study.

J is TRBJ2-3 and V is TRBV9; TRBD1 matches at 8 bases. J was trimmed by 1 base and V by 2 bases; bases with no gene match: 3. In germline, CDR1 is SGDLS, CDR2 YYNGEE. The CDR3 spans 15 residues. CDR3 region: CASSVGQGGTDTQYF. The CDR3 coding sequence is TGTGCCAGCAGCGTTGGACAGGGCGGCACAGATACGCAGTATTTT.

This clone showed up just once. V gene TRBV9 combines with J gene TRBJ2-3; TRBD1 matches 9 bases. The CDR3 extends over 15 amino acids. Unmatched junction bases numbered 4, after V lost 3 bases and J lost 2 bases. The germline V gene encodes CDR1 SGDLS and CDR2 YYNGEE. The CDR3 loop reads CASSAQGADTDTQYF. Written as DNA, the CDR3 is TGTGCCAGCAGCGCACAGGGGGCTGACACAGATACGCAGTATTTT.

The count of this clone is one. This chain joins TRBV18 and TRBJ2-7; possible D gene TRBD1, 5 bases. The CDR3 has 17 amino acids. Deletions cut 0 bases from V and 6 bases from J, with 21 bases between. Germline V CDR1 and CDR2: KGHSH, LQKENI. The CDR3 sequence is CASSPPRNGAGRSEQYF. Here the CDR3 DNA reads TGTGCCAGCTCACCACCAAGGAATGGGGCAGGGCGATCCGAGCAGTACTTC.

The V call is TRBV18, the J call TRBJ2-5; no clear D. V gave up 2 bases and J gave up 5 bases, with 6 bases separating them. CDR3 length equals 12 residues. Germline values: CDR1 KGHSH, CDR2 LQKENI. CDR3 region: CASSPEEETQYF. The CDR3 coding sequence is TGTGCCAGCTCACCAGAGGAGGAGACCCAGTACTTC.

The genes are TRBV7-7 and TRBJ2-2, with D maybe TRBD2 (6 bases). With 5 bases removed from V and 8 bases from J, the gap between germline ends came to 21 bases. CDR1 is SSHAT and CDR2 is FNYEAQ in the germline V gene (reference sequence). This CDR3 is built from 16 residues. CDR3 in DNA: TGTGCCAGCAGCATTCCGGGACTCGGAGGTTTTGGGGAGCTGTTTTTT. This sequence encodes CASSIPGLGGFGELFF.

The V call is TRBV9, the J call TRBJ2-2, with 11 positions matching TRBD1. CDR1 is SGDLS, CDR2 YYNGEE, per germline. The CDR3 runs to 17 residues. Trimming at V came to 4 bases and at J to 7 bases, leaving 12 bases not matched to a gene. CDR3 sequence reads: CASSPNGGQGAIGELFF. In DNA, the CDR3 is TGTGCCAGCAGCCCGAATGGCGGACAGGGGGCTATCGGGGAGCTGTTTTTT.